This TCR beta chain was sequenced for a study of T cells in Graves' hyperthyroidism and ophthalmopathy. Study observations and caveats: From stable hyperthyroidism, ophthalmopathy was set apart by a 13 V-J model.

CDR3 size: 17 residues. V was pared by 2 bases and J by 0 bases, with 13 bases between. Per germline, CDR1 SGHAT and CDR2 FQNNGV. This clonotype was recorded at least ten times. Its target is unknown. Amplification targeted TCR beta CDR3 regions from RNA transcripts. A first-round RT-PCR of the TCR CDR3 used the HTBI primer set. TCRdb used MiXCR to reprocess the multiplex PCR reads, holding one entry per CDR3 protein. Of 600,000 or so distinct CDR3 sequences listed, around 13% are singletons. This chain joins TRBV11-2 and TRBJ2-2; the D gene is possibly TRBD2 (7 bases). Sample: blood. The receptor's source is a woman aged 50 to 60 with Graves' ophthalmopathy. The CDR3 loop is CASSLFGGPTNTGELFF. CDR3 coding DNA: TGTGCCAGCAGCTTATTCGGGGGGCCCACGAACACCGGGGAGCTGTTTTTT.